This T cell receptor beta chain was observed in a study of T cell changes during pregnancy in multiple sclerosis. Repertoires were generated with immunoSEQ multiplex PCR, while TCRdb's copy carries only in-frame clones and drops some. The table includes tens of thousands of clones, about 96% detected once. V shed 7 bases and J shed 3 bases, with 13 bases lying between them. The CDR3 totals 12 residues. From germline, CDR1 is GTSNPN and CDR2 SVGIG (reference sequence). The TCR was taken from a female donor with multiple sclerosis, enrolled in a pregnancy study. This sample comprised CD8+ T cells from peripheral blood mononuclear cells, obtained after pregnancy. This chain links TRBV30 with TRBJ2-7; a possible D gene is TRBD1 (6 bases). CDR3 nucleotide sequence: TGTGCCTTTACACAGGGCATCTACGAGCAGTACTTC. Its translation is CAFTQGIYEQYF.